Listed here are 23 T cell receptor beta chains from one sample, sequenced in a study of blood T cells in healthy people across ages. With a J-beta primer mix and a sample-barcoded 5' primer, a second PCR ran about 7 to 11 cycles. TCRdb passed the 5' RACE reads through MiXCR, listing each CDR3 protein once. The sample lists 1.5 million to 2 million distinct CDR3 sequences; roughly 30% were seen once. Sequences were obtained from blood. The source of these receptors is a woman aged 25 to 39 in good health.

This clonotype came up a few times. V and J are TRBV9 and TRBJ1-1; 9 bases map to TRBD1. V shed 0 bases and J 4 bases; nucleotides not matched to a gene: 4. CDR1 and CDR2 from the germline V gene are SGDLS and YYNGEE. The CDR3 length is 15 residues. CDR3 protein: CASSVAGDRATEAFF. The CDR3, as DNA: TGTGCCAGCAGCGTAGCAGGGGACAGGGCCACTGAAGCTTTCTTT.

The V gene is TRBV20-1, the J gene TRBJ2-5; the match to TRBD1 covers 11 bases. Germline V CDR1 and CDR2: DFQATT, SNEGSKA (reference sequence). J was trimmed by 5 bases and V by 7 bases; bases with no gene match: 9. The CDR3 has 14 amino acids. CDR3 sequence reads: CSVSDRGRSETQYF. CDR3 nucleotide sequence: TGCAGTGTTTCGGACAGGGGGCGCTCTGAGACCCAGTACTTC.

The rearrangement uses TRBV6-5 and TRBJ2-7; TRBD1 matches at 7 bases. J gave up 1 base and V 6 bases, and 9 bases lay outside the gene matches. The length of the CDR3 is 15 residues. Germline values: CDR1 MNHEY, CDR2 SVGAGI. The CDR3: CASSPIPGQSYEQYF. The CDR3 nucleotides read TGTGCCAGCAGCCCTATTCCGGGACAGTCCTACGAGCAGTACTTC.

J is TRBJ1-5 and V is TRBV12-3 or TRBV12-4; D call uncertain. The CDR3 totals 14 residues. The V gene lost 4 bases and the J gene lost 6 bases, with 13 bases spanning the gap. The CDR3 loop is CASSSGLTGQPQHF. Written as DNA, the CDR3 is TGTGCCAGCAGTTCGGGTCTTACGGGTCAGCCCCAGCATTTT.

This clonotype has more than one count but fewer than ten. The junction differs from germline at one of its ends, possibly a read error. This chain joins TRBV7-9 and TRBJ2-5; D possibly matches TRBD1 or TRBD2 (5 bases each). Germline CDR1 is SEHNR and CDR2 is FQNEAQ (reference sequence). The CDR3 extends over 14 amino acids. The CDR3 loop reads CAGSLLGAGETQYF. DNA of the CDR3: TGTGCCGGCAGCTTACTCGGGGCTGGAGAGACCCAGTACTTC.

The chain recombines TRBV6-5 with TRBJ1-2; 7 nucleotides line up with TRBD1. Germline V gene lookup returns CDR1 MNHEY and CDR2 SVGAGI. CDR3 length: 14 amino acids. V lost 5 bases to trimming and J lost 6 bases; unmatched junction nucleotides: 9. CDR3 coding DNA: TGTGCCAGCAGTCGGGACAGTTCTTCGAATGGCTACACCTTC. Amino acids: CASSRDSSSNGYTF.

Notes on this clonotype: A much larger clonotype is one base distant, so this may be a read error. This sequence joins TRBV20-1 and TRBJ2-1, with 8 bases matching TRBD2. The tail of the sequence fits TRBJ2-7 better, so the J call may be wrong. The CDR3 is 15 amino acids. Germline V CDR1 and CDR2: DFQATT, SNEGSKA (reference sequence). The CDR3 DNA is TGCAGTGCTAGAGAGGCGGGAGGCTCCTACAATGAGCAGTACTTC. It yields the protein CSAREAGGSYNEQYF.

This clonotype was picked up one time. V is TRBV7-2 and J is TRBJ2-2; 7 bases fit TRBD2. Looked up from germline, CDR1 is SGHTA and CDR2 is FQGNSA. V shed 3 bases, J shed 4 bases, and the junction held 14 bases outside the gene matches. The CDR3 covers 18 residues. CDR3 coding DNA: TGTGCCAGCAGCTTTATCACGACGGGTCTAGCGGCCACCGGGGAGCTGTTTTTT. Translated, it gives CASSFITTGLAATGELFF.

This clonotype was detected a few times. J is TRBJ2-1 and V is TRBV6-1, with a possible D match to TRBD1 (8 bases). The CDR3 contains 20 residues. The V and J ends lost 7 bases and 3 bases respectively, with 31 bases between them. Germline lookup yields CDR1 MNHNS and CDR2 SASEGT. The CDR3 DNA reads TGTGCCAGCACCTCACGCCTCGTACAGGGGGGAGCGGGGTACTACAATGAGCAGTTCTTC. Amino acids: CASTSRLVQGGAGYYNEQFF.

This clonotype was counted at least ten times. The chain is built from TRBV20-1 and TRBJ1-2; no clear D. The CDR3 runs 12 residues. Germline V CDR1 and CDR2: DFQATT, SNEGSKA (reference sequence). The ends were cut back, 2 bases at V and 6 bases at J, with 10 bases in the middle. CDR3 in DNA: TGCAGTGCTAGAAAACCCCCTGATGGCTACACCTTC. Amino acids: CSARKPPDGYTF.

The V and J genes are TRBV5-1 and TRBJ2-3, with 7 nucleotides matching TRBD1. This CDR3 region has 17 residues. V gave up 3 bases and J gave up 5 bases; unmatched junction bases: 15. Germline CDR1 SGHRS, CDR2 YFSETQ. The CDR3 DNA reads TGCGCCAGCAGCTGGACCTCTCTCGCGAGGGGGCGAGATACGCAGTATTTT. As protein: CASSWTSLARGRDTQYF.

This clonotype has more than one count but fewer than ten. The genes are TRBV30 and TRBJ2-7, with D uncertain. Looked up from germline, CDR1 is GTSNPN and CDR2 is SVGIG (reference sequence). Trimming removed 3 bases at V and 6 bases at J, with 9 bases between. CDR3 size: 11 residues. The CDR3 spells CAWRAIREQYF. CDR3 coding DNA: TGTGCCTGGAGGGCAATTCGCGAGCAGTACTTC.

This clonotype turned up a few times. The chain has TRBV4-3 and TRBJ2-1, with no clear D. This CDR3 has 14 residues. Trimming took off 4 bases at V and 3 bases at J, with 10 bases between the two ends. The V gene's germline CDR1 is LGHNA and CDR2 YSLEER. The CDR3 spells CASSPLVVYNEQFF. The DNA for the CDR3 is TGCGCCAGCAGCCCACTTGTAGTCTACAATGAGCAGTTCTTC.

V and J are TRBV5-1 and TRBJ2-7; 9 bases agree with TRBD1. CDR3 length: 15 residues. J gave up 5 bases and V 1 base, and 7 bases lay outside the gene matches. Germline-derived CDR1 and CDR2 are SGHRS and YFSETQ. CDR3 sequence: CASSLQGQGSDEQYF. The CDR3 region has the DNA TGCGCCAGCAGCTTGCAGGGACAGGGATCCGACGAGCAGTACTTC. The full variable domain, completed using reference TRBV5-1 and TRBJ2-7, is KAGVTQTPRYLIKTRGQQVTLSCSPISGHRSVSWYQQTPGQGLQFLFEYFSETQRNKGNFPGRFSGRQFSNSRSEMNVSTLELGDSALYLCASSLQGQGSDEQYFGPGTRLTVT.

J is TRBJ2-3 and V is TRBV12-3 or TRBV12-4; TRBD2 might be the D (5 bases). The ends were cut back, 6 bases at V and 4 bases at J, with 17 bases in the middle. CDR3 length: 15 residues. CDR3 nucleotides: TGTGCCAGCAGCCCCGGCAGAGGGAGTTCAGATACGCAGTATTTT. It specifies CASSPGRGSSDTQYF.

This clonotype was observed at least ten times. The chain recombines TRBV29-1 with TRBJ2-7; D may be TRBD1 (5 bases). CDR1 is SQVTM, CDR2 ANQGSEA, per germline. The CDR3 sequence is 14 residues long. With 1 base removed from V and 3 bases from J, the gap between germline ends came to 13 bases. The CDR3 is CSVEGPRGDYEQYF. The CDR3 DNA is TGCAGCGTTGAAGGGCCAAGGGGTGACTACGAGCAGTACTTC.

This chain connects TRBV5-6 to TRBJ2-3; D not resolved. The CDR3 runs 10 residues. CDR1 and CDR2 from the germline V gene are SGHDT and YYEEEE. V was cut by 9 bases and J by 4 bases, with 6 bases left in between. CDR3 bases: TGTGCCACACGTCCAGATACGCAGTATTTT. Translated: CATRPDTQYF.

This clonotype was recorded many times. This chain connects TRBV7-2 to TRBJ2-2; D gene uncertain. The CDR3 has 12 residues. Germline V lookup: CDR1 SGHTA, CDR2 FQGNSA. The ends were cut back, 8 bases at V and 4 bases at J, with 8 bases in the middle. The CDR3 sequence is CASRRLTGELFF. The CDR3 coding sequence is TGTGCCAGCCGGCGACTCACCGGGGAGCTGTTTTTT.

This clonotype has only a few counts. The V call is TRBV20-1, the J call TRBJ2-5; either TRBD1 or TRBD2 may fit D (5 bases each). The germline V and J ends were trimmed by 6 bases and 2 bases, with 19 bases remaining between them. This CDR3 spans 15 amino acids. In germline, CDR1 is DFQATT, CDR2 SNEGSKA (reference sequence). CDR3: CSADSGAGEQETQYF. In nucleotides, the CDR3 is TGCAGTGCGGATAGTGGGGCGGGCGAACAAGAGACCCAGTACTTC.

This sequence joins TRBV2 and TRBJ1-4; D is undetermined. This CDR3 has 13 residues. The V gene lost 8 bases and the J gene lost 6 bases, with 13 bases spanning the gap. Per germline, CDR1 SNHLY and CDR2 FYNNEI. CDR3 DNA: TGTGCCAGCTTTGGAGGGTCGGATGAAAAACTGTTTTTT. This sequence encodes CASFGGSDEKLFF.

This clonotype was found many times. The gene calls are TRBV29-1 and TRBJ1-2, with D possibly being TRBD1 (5 bases). The CDR3 is made up of 12 amino acids. Germline V gene data show CDR1 as SQVTM and CDR2 as ANQGSEA. V dropped 4 bases and J dropped 6 bases, with 12 bases sitting between them. CDR3 bases: TGCAGCGTTGCGGCAGGGAGGGATGGCTACACCTTC. It is translated as CSVAAGRDGYTF.

The rearrangement uses TRBV4-1 and TRBJ1-2; possibly TRBD1 for D (6 bases). The CDR3 has 15 amino acids. Trimming pared 3 bases from V and 7 bases from J, leaving 18 bases between. Looked up from germline, CDR1 is MGHRA and CDR2 is YSYEKL. The CDR3 loop reads CASSHPAGGRLGYTF. The CDR3 nucleotides read TGCGCCAGCAGCCACCCCGCTGGGGGGCGTCTTGGCTACACCTTC.

The CDR3 here is CASAPGQADGYTF. The CDR3 nucleotides are TGTGCCAGCGCACCGGGACAGGCGGATGGCTACACCTTC. The chain uses TRBV2 and TRBJ1-2; 8 positions match TRBD1. V gave up 8 bases and J gave up 6 bases; unmatched junction bases: 8. The CDR3 covers 13 residues. Per germline, CDR1 SNHLY and CDR2 FYNNEI. The whole variable domain, filled in from reference TRBV2 and TRBJ1-2, reads EPEVTQTPSHQVTQMGQEVILRCVPISNHLYFYWYRQILGQKVEFLVSFYNNEISEKSEIFDDQFSVERPDGSNFTLKIRSTKLEDSAMYFCASAPGQADGYTFGSGTRLTVV.